A selection of T cell receptor beta chains follows, all from one sample in a study of blood T cell repertoires in COVID-19. Sequencing used immunoSEQ multiplex PCR; TCRdb keeps in-frame clones, though not all of them. The sample lists approximately 70,000 clones; about four fifths were seen once. Sequencing was carried out using peripheral blood. Receptor source: a man aged 65 to 79 who had recovered from COVID-19. The CDR3 runs from the conserved cysteine through the conserved F or W. D genes are given only for firm matches.

j_call cdr3_length d_call v_call cdr3_aa
TRBJ2-6 14 . TRBV7-2 CASRLASGANVLTF
TRBJ1-2 14 TRBD1 TRBV19 CASSDLGQVYGYTF
TRBJ2-4 12 . TRBV6-5 CASTQGSHIQYF
TRBJ2-5 14 . TRBV6-5 CASSYSGVQETQYF
TRBJ1-5 14 . TRBV2 CASREGRGNQPQHF
TRBJ2-7 13 TRBD1 TRBV27 CASTRTGSGEQYF
TRBJ2-3 13 . TRBV6-6 CASSYSSADTQYF
TRBJ2-5 15 TRBD2 TRBV6-4 CASSDSREASLSQYF
TRBJ1-5 14 . TRBV6-5 CASSRDSQDQPQHF
TRBJ1-2 15 . TRBV11-2 CASGLRDLGVYGYTF
TRBJ2-3 15 TRBD2 TRBV10-3 CAISDLATSGRTQYF
TRBJ1-5 14 TRBD1 TRBV6-5 CASIRQGAIQPQHF
TRBJ2-7 14 TRBD1 TRBV5-4 CASSPGQGRGEQYF
TRBJ2-1 16 TRBD1 TRBV6-1 CASSDTGTGGSIEQFF
TRBJ1-2 11 . TRBV29-1 CSAAEHDGYTF
TRBJ2-7 14 . TRBV7-2 CASSLDGRGNEQYF
TRBJ1-1 14 . TRBV19 CASSISLTNTEAFF
TRBJ2-7 18 TRBD2 TRBV28 CASSLDRGTSGASYEQYF
TRBJ1-4 13 . TRBV3-1/TRBV3-2 CASSQDPGGKLFF
TRBJ2-7 12 . TRBV7-9 CASSVLATEQYF
TRBJ1-3 14 . TRBV19 CASSFRYSGNTIYF
TRBJ2-1 13 . TRBV7-3 CASSLTADNEQFF
TRBJ2-2 15 . TRBV5-1 CASSARLDFTGELFF
TRBJ2-3 17 . TRBV7-9 CASSSSEGVRSTDTQYF
TRBJ1-2 15 TRBD1 TRBV30 CAWTRTGGHYYGYTF
TRBJ2-2 16 TRBD1 TRBV7-2 CASRYRQGPNTGELFF
TRBJ1-2 12 TRBD1 TRBV13 CASSRTGVGYTF
TRBJ1-4 16 . TRBV4-3 CASSQVRPGLGEKLFF
TRBJ2-7 16 TRBD2 TRBV9 CASSAPTGTSFHEQYF
TRBJ1-1 12 . TRBV28 CASTLRGGSAFF
TRBJ2-2 17 TRBD1 TRBV24-1 CATSDPTGGAYTGELFF
TRBJ2-7 14 . TRBV28 CASSLLRATYEQYF
TRBJ2-7 15 TRBD1 TRBV25-1 CASSDPRDSIYEQYF
TRBJ1-4 14 . TRBV28 CASSADREGEKLFF
TRBJ2-3 15 . TRBV24-1 CATEASQSSTDTQYF
TRBJ2-1 14 . TRBV7-2 CASSSYRVRNEQFF
TRBJ1-6 15 . TRBV11-3 CASSLHGGSNSPLHF
TRBJ1-2 15 . TRBV5-1 CASSVGSGGAYGYTF
TRBJ2-5 18 . TRBV5-1 CASSIDLWGQQYQETQYF
TRBJ2-5 12 . TRBV6-5 CASSYGEETQYF
TRBJ1-1 12 . TRBV29-1 CSGGGMNTEAFF
TRBJ1-2 13 . TRBV19 CASRTGGAGGYTF
TRBJ2-5 14 . TRBV19 CASSMSGGKETQYF
TRBJ2-6 18 . TRBV19 CASSMSASANSGANVLTF
TRBJ2-3 15 . TRBV5-1 CASSLGRARTDTQYF
TRBJ2-4 18 TRBD2 TRBV3-1/TRBV3-2 CASSAWGGSGWDKNIQYF
TRBJ2-7 15 . TRBV6-2/TRBV6-3 CASSQDSRRFYEQYF
TRBJ1-1 15 . TRBV7-9 CASSLDAGRVTEAFF
TRBJ2-3 17 . TRBV4-1 CASSQGQTRRVPDTQYF
TRBJ2-1 15 . TRBV6-1 CASSEFGRGGTEQFF
TRBJ1-1 14 . TRBV27 CASSLSREDTEAFF
TRBJ2-7 16 TRBD1 TRBV4-1 CASSQDPVGQEYEQYF